This T cell receptor beta chain derives from a study of cytomegalovirus exposure and HLA in healthy donors (dated by TCRdb to the late 2010s). As for the study more broadly: According to an earlier analysis of a few hundred of the donors, some 180 million T cells yielded roughly 110 million unique TCR beta sequences and around 300 Gb of sequence data. On average, roughly 200,000 unique TCR beta nucleotide sequences were sequenced per donor among 300 to 500 genotyped donors of the cohort, with about 17% of those sequences being non-productive. Five DR-DQ haplotypes were treated as single units for association and clustering because of strong linkage in the cohort. A later analysis re-examined previously published TCR beta repertoires from 600 to 700 donors and added high-resolution HLA genotyping to investigate patterns of TCR occurrence. HLA typing included class I and class II loci at four-digit resolution. The study used immunosequencing to profile the T cell repertoires of more than 650 subjects and linked those repertoires to cytomegalovirus serostatus. The study aimed to test whether signatures of past pathogen exposure could be identified by cataloging public T cell receptors. The number of typed donors differed by locus: roughly 620-640 for A, B, C, DRB1 and DQB1; 500 to 550 for DQA1; around 580 for DPA1; and about 450 for DPB1. Rather than using new phenotypic data, the later analysis identified candidate immune exposures from TCR beta sequences and from how often those sequences occurred across donors. An early release that covered several hundred HLA-typed donors contained 250 to 350 gigabases of sequencing data and 75 million to 100 million unique TCR sequences. Besides the first cohort of 500 to 700 subjects, a separate validation cohort made up of roughly 120 different subjects was used. Donor age, sex, ethnicity and CMV serostatus were compiled together with the repertoire data. In a later genetic analysis, genome-wide SNP genotypes for 398 of the 666 donors were used, and that subset was treated as a discovery cohort. An earlier analysis of 587 of the donors used high-throughput TCR beta sequencing to judge whether each TCR beta V gene segment behaved as functional or pseudogenic. To predict cytomegalovirus infection status, the study brought together high-throughput TCR immunosequencing, statistical association of individual TCRs with disease status, and machine learning. The genetic ancestry cluster associated with self-reported Caucasian donors included approximately 85% of the 300 to 450 genotyped donors. All discovery cohort repertoires had been generated on a single sequencing platform. The investigation overall reported the following: In an earlier analysis of more than 450 of the donors, most TCR beta V segments were observed in productive rearrangements about 87% or about 30% of the time, broadly matching IMGT annotations. When HLA alleles, especially DR and DQ, strongly co-occurred, TCR associations were difficult to assign to individual alleles. Most TCR sequences were observed very rarely across donors, whereas some public TCRs were present in many individuals. A later analysis associated 16,951 TCR beta sequences with specific HLA alleles at a false discovery rate of 0.05. A later analysis found that most CMV-associated TCR beta chains appeared HLA-restricted, with HLA associations seemingly driven largely by CMV exposure. Linkage disequilibrium might explain the correlated functional status among segregating V segments, but an unknown experimental factor could not be excluded. Cytomegalovirus status was reported to be diagnosed by the classifier with high specificity and sensitivity in both the original and validation cohorts. A cluster of highly shared sequence variants was judged likely to be a technical artifact of the sequencing pipeline. According to a later genetic analysis, donors in an Asian-associated ancestry cluster had fewer N-insertions in productive TCRs than the roughly 700-donor mean. According to a later analysis, TCR association rates differed among HLA loci, with DRB1 alleles showing the most associated TCRs and HLA-C alleles showing the fewest. V-gene and J-gene trimming of TCR beta chains was associated with a missense DCLRE1C variant in a later genetic analysis, and the association was replicated in an independent cohort. Compared with equally common non-associated chains, HLA-associated TCR beta chains in a later analysis were more clonally expanded and had lower generation probabilities. Because HLA typing was missing for some donors at each locus, association tests included only the typed subset. A further reported finding was that TCR beta sequences accurately predicted the HLA-A and HLA-B alleles for most subjects in the first cohort. Immune exposure information for the cohort was limited to CMV serostatus. According to the authors, the approach could potentially be generalized to other disease states and immunological phenotypes. Presence/absence analyses assumed roughly uniform sequencing depth across donors, an assumption that may not hold. In a later analysis, several top co-occurrence clusters were reported to appear linked to parvovirus B19, influenza, CMV and Epstein-Barr virus. In vitro tests confirmed that three of the cytomegalovirus-associated TCR beta chains recognize cytomegalovirus antigens. Some 16 rarely observed V segments, including chromosome 9 orphons, were excluded from the earlier analysis of just under 600 of the donors because counts were too low. The cohort was sequenced for TCR beta chains only, and without alpha or paired-chain data the features that could be detected were limited. The study gave a list of 150 to 200 TCR beta chains associated with cytomegalovirus.

Library preparation used the immunoSEQ multiplex PCR assay. For the multiplex PCR, a mixture combining 60 forward primers for TCR Vbeta segments and 13 reverse primers for TCR Jbeta segments was used. The CDR3 region of rearranged TCR beta genes was amplified from genomic DNA with a multiplex PCR assay. The amplified TCR beta libraries were sequenced on the Illumina HiSeq System as 87-base-pair reads. In the original analysis: Across the 700 or so repertoires, a later analysis counted 80 million or so unique TCR beta chains, 9.5 million to 12 million of which were shared by at least two donors. To remove PCR and sequencing errors, raw reads were error-corrected and collapsed into unique sequences using a nearest-neighbor algorithm that merged closely related sequences. CDR3 sequences were aligned to IMGT reference sequences to assign V, D and J gene segments. For a sequence to be retained, a match of at least six nucleotides was required to both a V gene segment and a J gene segment. A rearrangement was called productive if the CDR3 had no stop codons and remained in frame with V and J, and every other rearrangement was called non-productive. Following IMGT convention, CDR3 was defined as the stretch from the second conserved V-encoded cysteine to the conserved J-encoded phenylalanine. The earlier analysis of about 500 of the donors excluded sequences that lacked an unambiguous match to a single V gene segment. In an earlier analysis of 450 to 750 of the donors, a V segment was called functional when productive rearrangements were above 56.7%, and segregating when the standard deviation between donors exceeded 5%. To diagnose cytomegalovirus status from the catalog of TCR beta chain sequences, a statistical classification framework was built. A later analysis assigned V and J genes by comparing TCR nucleotide sequences with IMGT/GENE-DB human TR gene sequences. Using the TCRdist pipeline, a later analysis assigned CDR3 sequences along with most-parsimonious VDJ recombination scenarios. A later analysis defined each TCR beta chain by its CDR3 amino acid sequence plus V-gene family, and excluded reads lacking a unique V-gene family. In a later analysis, fewer than 600 highly shared, low-generation-probability nucleotide sequences were removed to address suspected cross-contamination and a sequencing artifact. For each public chain, a later analysis derived a clonal expansion index from normalized ranks of inferred template counts within each repertoire. In a later analysis, generation probabilities were computed with a VDJ recombination model fitted to out-of-frame rearrangements, and the resulting probabilities were checked against IGoR. In a later analysis, hypergeometric tests were used to score TCR-TCR, TCR-HLA and TCR-CMV co-occurrence, with a repertoire-size bias correction applied to TCR pairs. To estimate false discovery rates, a later analysis permuted the HLA or CMV assignments 20 times. In a later analysis, co-occurring TCRs were grouped using DBSCAN, and TCRdist sequence similarity was added for clustering within HLA-allele-positive subsets. Repertoires with fewer than 30,000 or more than 120,000 public chains, plus five repertoires with anomalous nucleotide sharing, were excluded from co-occurrence clustering. The table comes from immuneACCESS by way of TCRdb, which keeps in-frame sequences with V and J called. Part of the clones is missing from these tables; in studies checked, under half for an unresolved V gene and the rest for unknown reasons. V, J and clone size are those of that table, while D and trimming were read from the DNA. The table for this sample shows 140,000 to 150,000 clones. Around 0.96% of the sample rests with the top ten.

For this clone: The specificity of this receptor is unknown.

The cohort comprised 670 or so healthy bone marrow donors. At the time of sampling, every cohort member was nominally healthy, though immune exposures that went unrecorded were likely present. The donor was CMV seronegative and belonged to the group of 352 seronegative cohort members. Every donor gave a peripheral blood sample, and the peripheral blood mononuclear cells from that sample were used for TCR beta sequencing. The Qiagen DNeasy Blood Extraction Kit was used to extract genomic DNA from the blood cell samples. The sequence was collected from a male donor in good health and CMV-seronegative. The sequenced sample consisted of PBMCs.

This receptor carries the CDR3 CASRPTGTYGYTF. The DNA sequence follows: TGTGCCAGCAGACCGACAGGGACCTATGGCTACACCTTC. Recombination connected TRBV28 to TRBJ1-2; 7 middle bases align to TRBD1. CDR1 and CDR2 are drawn from the germline V gene: MDHEN, SYDVKM. Inclusive of the bounding cysteine and phenylalanine, the CDR3 is 13 residues long. Only the CDR3 portion is preserved as DNA: 39 bases, with reading frame beginning at the first base. Ends trimmed: V by 6 bases, J by 4 bases; bases unmatched to a gene: 5.